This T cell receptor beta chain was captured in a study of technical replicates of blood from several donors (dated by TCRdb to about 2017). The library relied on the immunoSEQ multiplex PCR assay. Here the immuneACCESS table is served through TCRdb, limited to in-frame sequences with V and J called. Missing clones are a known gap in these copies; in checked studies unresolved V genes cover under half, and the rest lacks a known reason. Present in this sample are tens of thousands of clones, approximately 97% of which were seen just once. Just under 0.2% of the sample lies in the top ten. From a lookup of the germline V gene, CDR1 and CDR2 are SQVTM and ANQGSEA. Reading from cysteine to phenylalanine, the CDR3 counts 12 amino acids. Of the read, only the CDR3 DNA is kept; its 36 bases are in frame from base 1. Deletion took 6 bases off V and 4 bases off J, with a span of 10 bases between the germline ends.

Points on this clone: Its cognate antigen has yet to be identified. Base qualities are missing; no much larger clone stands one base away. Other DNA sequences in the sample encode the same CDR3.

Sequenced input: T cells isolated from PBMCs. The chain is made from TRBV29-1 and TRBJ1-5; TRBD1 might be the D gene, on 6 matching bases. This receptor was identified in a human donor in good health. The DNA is TGCAGCGTAGGACAGACAAATCAGCCCCAGCATTTT. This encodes CSVGQTNQPQHF. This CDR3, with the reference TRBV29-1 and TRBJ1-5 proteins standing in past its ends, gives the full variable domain SAVISQKPSRDICQRGTSLTIQCQVDSQVTMMFWYRQQPGQSLTLIATANQGSEATYESGFVIDKFPISRPNLTFSTLTVSNMSPEDSSIYLCSVGQTNQPQHFGDGTRLSIL.